Sequencing of this TCR beta chain was carried out in a study of CD8+ T cells in alopecia areata. The study, taken as a whole, reports: Scalp clonality, along with expanded CD8+ clones among the top 100, was significantly decreased by tofacitinib.

Sample treatment: oral pan-JAK inhibitor, 5-10 mg twice daily. Samples from alopecia areata patients were lesional scalp punch biopsies and peripheral blood. The V segment lost 3 bases and the J segment 1 base; nucleotides outside the gene matches: 5. The CDR3 runs 15 residues. Germline lookup yields CDR1 MDHEN and CDR2 SYDVKM. Sequencing relied on a cDNA template that was reverse transcribed from extracted RNA. Repertoires were generated with immunoSEQ multiplex PCR, while TCRdb's copy carries only in-frame clones and drops some. Seen here are fewer than 5,500 clones, 50% to 70% observed once, and the top ten hold about 10%. This clone has a handful of counts. Its antigen is not identified.

This receptor was identified in a human donor with alopecia areata. Sample: skin, taken at week 4, from a patient treated with tofacitinib. This chain connects TRBV28 to TRBJ1-1, with 7 positions matching TRBD1. The CDR3 nucleotides read TGTGCCAGCAGTTTCCGCGACAGGGAGAACACTGAAGCTTTCTTT. It codes for CASSFRDRENTEAFF.